These T cell receptor beta chains were read from a single sample in a study of tumor and adjacent non-tumor tissue in lung cancer. TCRdb used MiXCR to reprocess the multiplex PCR reads, holding one entry per CDR3 protein. The sample includes about 98,000 distinct CDR3 sequences, 80% of them seen just once. Specimen: distant non-tumor lung tissue. The receptors were sampled from a man aged 55 to 69 with small cell lung cancer. CDR3s include the opening cysteine and the closing phenylalanine or tryptophan. D genes are given only for firm matches. Not all rows give a size; the values are once, few, many and, for expanded clones, a class.

TRBJ1-2,14,NA,TRBV9,TRBD1,CASSVATGGYVYTF,TGTGCCAGCAGCGTAGCGACAGGGGGGTATGTCTACACATTC
TRBJ1-2,11,many,TRBV28,NA,CASSSGIGYTF,TGTGCCAGCAGTTCGGGGATCGGCTACACCTTC
TRBJ2-1,15,NA,TRBV29-1,NA,CSMPDEGSSYNEQFF,TGTAGCATGCCGGATGAGGGCAGCTCCTACAATGAGCAGTTCTTC
TRBJ1-1,12,NA,TRBV29-1,NA,CNVAPQGTPAFF,TGTAACGTTGCCCCCCAGGGTACGCCAGCTTTCTTT
TRBJ2-1,14,NA,TRBV20-1,NA,CSARGISGYDKQSF,TGCAGTGCTAGAGGGATCAGCGGTTACGATAAGCAGTCCTTC
TRBJ2-1,15,NA,TRBV5-6,TRBD2,CATSLRFLAGAGQFF,TGTGCCACCAGCTTGAGGTTTCTAGCGGGAGCGGGTCAGTTCTTC
TRBJ2-7,13,NA,TRBV29-1,NA,CSFEGGTIYEYYF,TGCAGCTTTGAAGGGGGGACCATCTACGAGTACTACTTC
TRBJ1-4,14,NA,TRBV6-5,TRBD1,CASGKGAINEKLFF,TGCGCCAGCGGCAAGGGGGCCATTAATGAAAAACTGTTTTTT
TRBJ2-7,11,NA,TRBV20-1,NA,CSAWSRYEQYF,TGCAGTGCGTGGTCTCGCTACGAGCAGTACTTC
TRBJ2-1,17,NA,TRBV11-2,NA,CASSLVTGQSFYNEQFF,TGTGCAAGCAGCTTAGTGACAGGCCAGAGCTTCTACAATGAGCAGTTCTTC
TRBJ1-2,20,NA,TRBV6-9,NA,CASRVPGRQIPVQNNYGYTF,TGTGCCAGCAGGGTACCGGGACGGCAAATCCCGGTTCAGAATAACTATGGCTACACCTTC
TRBJ2-1,13,NA,TRBV30,NA,CTWSRWGNNEQFF,TGTACCTGGAGTCGTTGGGGGAATAATGAGCAGTTCTTC
TRBJ2-3,15,NA,TRBV7-3,NA,CASSRDSGRTDTQYF,TGTGCCAGCAGCCGGGACTCGGGGAGGACAGATACGCAGTATTTT
TRBJ2-2,16,medium-sized,TRBV5-1,NA,CASSLGAGENTGELFF,TGCGCCAGCAGCTTGGGCGCCGGGGAGAACACCGGGGAGCTGTTTTTT
TRBJ2-5,13,NA,TRBV6-2/TRBV6-3,NA,CASRGTGTETQYF,TGTGCCAGCAGGGGTACCGGGACGGAGACCCAGTACTTC
TRBJ1-1,12,NA,TRBV20-1,NA,CSARGTITEAFF,TGCAGTGCTAGGGGGACGATCACTGAAGCTTTCTTT
TRBJ2-3,16,once,TRBV6-1,NA,CASSAYGGKGTDTQYF,TGTGCTAGCAGTGCGTACGGGGGTAAGGGCACAGATACGCAGTATTTT
TRBJ1-2,12,NA,TRBV29-1,NA,CDTLGDEDGYTF,TGCGACACCCTAGGCGATGAGGATGGCTACACCTTC
TRBJ1-1,18,NA,TRBV20-1,TRBD1,CSARDLYRGGGVNTEVFF,TGTAGTGCTAGAGATCTCTACAGGGGCGGAGGAGTGAACACTGAAGTTTTCTTT
TRBJ2-5,12,NA,TRBV29-1,NA,CSVTATGETQYF,TGCAGCGTAACCGCAACAGGGGAGACCCAGTACTTC
TRBJ2-5,14,NA,TRBV6-5,TRBD1,CANSSQGAQETQCF,TGTGCCAACAGTTCTCAGGGGGCCCAAGAGACCCAGTGCTTC
TRBJ2-1,17,NA,TRBV4-1,NA,CASSRDPIGGPYNEQFF,TGCGCCAGCAGCCGAGATCCTATCGGGGGGCCCTACAATGAGCAGTTCTTC
TRBJ2-3,18,NA,TRBV7-8,TRBD2,CASSLRTSGRAGADTLYF,TGTGCCAGCAGCCTACGGACTAGCGGGAGGGCCGGAGCAGATACGCTGTATTTT
TRBJ2-1,17,NA,TRBV5-1,TRBD1,CASSLSMTGGPYNEQFF,TGCGCCAGCAGCCTTTCCATGACAGGGGGGCCTTACAATGAGCAGTTTTTC
TRBJ2-7,14,NA,TRBV5-1,NA,CASSSDSYSYKQYF,TGCGCCAGCAGCTCGGATAGCTACTCCTACAAGCAATACTTC
TRBJ2-7,12,NA,TRBV6-5,NA,CASFDPGRDIDF,TGTGCCAGCTTCGATCCGGGACGGGATATTGACTTC
TRBJ1-1,11,many,TRBV5-5,NA,CASSLLNEAFF,TGTGCCAGCAGCTTGTTAAATGAAGCTTTCTTT
TRBJ1-4,13,NA,TRBV20-1,NA,CSVRDLDDEKLFF,TGCAGTGTTAGAGATCTAGACGACGAAAAACTGTTTTTT
TRBJ2-2,16,NA,TRBV4-2,NA,CASNQVLRDNTGELSF,TGTGCCAGCAACCAAGTTCTGAGGGACAACACCGGGGAGCTGTCTTTT
TRBJ2-3,11,NA,TRBV29-1,NA,CSHSLAAAQYF,TGCAGCCACTCCCTCGCAGCTGCGCAGTATTTT
TRBJ2-2,14,NA,TRBV29-1,NA,CNVVRSLNTGDLFF,TGCAACGTTGTTAGAAGCCTGAACACCGGGGATCTGTTTTTT
TRBJ1-2,11,many,TRBV29-1,NA,CSVGSNYGYTF,TGCAGCGTAGGGAGTAACTATGGCTACACCTTC
TRBJ1-2,17,NA,TRBV4-1,NA,CANSHEGKQGPHYGYTF,TGCGCCAACAGCCACGAAGGAAAGCAGGGGCCCCACTATGGCTACACCTTC
TRBJ2-7,14,NA,TRBV6-5,NA,CASSYSSRDNEQYF,TGTGCCAGCAGTTACTCGAGCAGGGACAACGAGCAGTACTTC
TRBJ2-4,16,NA,TRBV12-3/TRBV12-4,NA,CASSFGQGLAKNLQYF,TGTGCCAGCAGTTTTGGACAGGGACTAGCCAAAAACCTTCAGTACTTC
TRBJ2-3,15,NA,TRBV12-3/TRBV12-4,TRBD2,CASNPRELAGDTQYF,TGTGCCAGCAATCCCAGGGAACTAGCGGGAGATACGCAGTATTTT
TRBJ2-1,15,NA,TRBV29-1,NA,CSRALLRGYYNEQFF,TGCAGCAGAGCCCTGTTGCGGGGATATTACAATGAGCAGTTCTTC
TRBJ2-1,15,few,TRBV20-1,NA,CSARVRAGWLGEQFF,TGCAGTGCTAGAGTGAGGGCAGGGTGGCTGGGCGAGCAGTTCTTC
TRBJ2-1,14,many,TRBV20-1,NA,CSAGESSAYNEQFF,TGCAGTGCTGGGGAGTCGAGCGCCTACAATGAGCAGTTCTTC
TRBJ2-2,16,NA,TRBV11-3,NA,CVSSLTAGMATGELFF,TGTGTCAGCAGCTTAACCGCGGGAATGGCCACCGGGGAGCTGTTTTTT
TRBJ1-6,14,once,TRBV30,NA,CALSGTLVGLPLHF,TGTGCCTTGAGTGGTACCTTGGTCGGTTTACCCCTCCACTTT
TRBJ2-3,14,NA,TRBV20-1,TRBD2,CSARGLAGLDTQCF,TGCAGTGCCCGGGGACTAGCGGGATTGGATACGCAGTGTTTT
TRBJ1-3,14,NA,TRBV12-3/TRBV12-4,NA,CGSSPYISGNTIYF,TGTGGCAGCAGCCCCTACATCTCTGGAAACACCATATATTTT
TRBJ2-6,16,NA,TRBV28,NA,CASSFGGWSRANVLTF,TGTGCCAGCAGTTTTGGAGGGTGGTCTAGGGCCAACGTCCTGACTTTC
TRBJ2-1,12,NA,TRBV6-2/TRBV6-3,NA,CANGPPRAVRVF,TGTGCCAACGGCCCTCCTCGGGCGGTCCGGGTCTTC
TRBJ2-7,15,few,TRBV10-3,TRBD1,CAINGQGESSYEQYF,TGTGCCATCAATGGACAGGGGGAAAGCTCCTACGAGCAGTACTTC
TRBJ2-7,15,many,TRBV30,TRBD1,CAWSRDWDRDYEQYF,TGTGCCTGGAGTAGGGATTGGGACAGGGACTACGAGCAGTACTTC
TRBJ2-1,16,many,TRBV7-8,NA,CASSSRDRSSYNEQFF,TGTGCCAGCAGCTCGCGGGACCGGAGCTCCTACAATGAGCAGTTCTTC
TRBJ2-1,14,few,TRBV6-4,TRBD2,CASSDTGGGNEQFF,TGTGCCAGCAGTGACACGGGAGGGGGCAATGAGCAGTTCTTC
TRBJ1-2,14,once,TRBV6-6,TRBD1,CASSYAGTGDGYTF,TGTGCTAGCAGTTACGCCGGGACAGGGGATGGCTACACCTTC
TRBJ2-5,14,once,TRBV6-2/TRBV6-3,NA,CASSYAGDPVTQYF,TGTGCCAGCAGTTACGCCGGAGACCCAGTGACCCAATACTTT
TRBJ1-2,11,NA,TRBV29-1,NA,CSGRQDRGYTF,TGCAGCGGGAGACAGGACCGGGGCTACACCTTC